Sequencing of this TCR beta chain was carried out in a study of shared clonotypes between healthy human individuals. The overall study: The cohort comprised a couple of women and a few men. Their ages spanned 18 to 49 years. Study-wide results and caveats: Sharing across several donors was seen in 4% to 6.5% of naive CD4 clonotypes. On the whole, naive subsets had larger estimated richness than memory subsets had.

In regard to this clone: Its matching antigen is unknown. A read error is possible here, since a much larger clone lies one base away. In the same sample, other DNA sequences code for this CDR3.

Running of the assay took place at deep level. The assay was immunoSEQ multiplex PCR, and TCRdb's table has in-frame clones only and misses some. The sample has more than 2 million clones; about 95% are singletons. Naivety among CD8 cells was defined by CD45RO negativity and positive CCR7 selection, thereby excluding terminally differentiated effector memory CD45RA+ cells. CDR1 is MNHEY and CDR2 is SMNVEV in the germline V gene (reference sequence). The CDR3 contains 13 residues. Trimming cost V 3 bases and J 2 bases, with 8 bases left between them. This TCR was recovered from a man aged 18 to 30 in good health. The chain links TRBV27 to TRBJ2-7, with D perhaps TRBD1 (6 bases). The sample comprised naive CD8+ T cells sorted from blood. The CDR3, as DNA: TGTGCCAGCAGTTTTCAGGGGCCCTACGAGCAGTACTTC. Protein product: CASSFQGPYEQYF.